The 30 T cell receptor beta chains below were found in one sample sequenced in a study of blood T cells in healthy people across ages. Combining a sample-barcoded 5' primer with a J-beta primer mix, a second PCR ran for roughly 7 to 12 cycles. TCRdb ran MiXCR on the 5' RACE reads and lists one entry per CDR3 protein. The profile shows roughly 1,300,000 distinct CDR3 sequences, approximately 59% of them singletons. The specimen was blood. These receptor sequences come from a young man in good health.

The chain links TRBV28 to TRBJ2-7; maybe TRBD1 (6 bases). Germline CDR1 reads MDHEN; CDR2 reads SYDVKM. V was shortened by 3 bases and J by 4 bases, with 31 bases between the two germline ends. The CDR3 totals 20 residues. DNA for the CDR3: TGTGCCAGCAGTTTCGAGATCCGGGACAAGATAAAAAAGACTAAATACGAGCAGTACTTC. This gives the protein CASSFEIRDKIKKTKYEQYF.

The chain links TRBV10-3 to TRBJ2-3; D may be TRBD1 or TRBD2 (5 bases each). Trimming left V 2 bases short and J 6 bases short, with 24 bases between. CDR1 is ENHRY and CDR2 is SYGVKD in the germline V gene. The CDR3 is 18 residues long. Here the CDR3 reads CAISERLRTAGDGDTQYF. The CDR3 DNA follows: TGTGCCATCAGTGAGCGGCTTAGGACCGCCGGGGACGGGGATACGCAGTATTTT.

J is TRBJ1-1 and V is TRBV6-5, with D possibly matching TRBD1 (6 bases). The germline V and J ends were trimmed by 0 bases and 1 base, with 9 bases remaining between them. The V gene's germline CDR1 is MNHEY and CDR2 SVGAGI. This CDR3 contains 15 residues. CDR3 residues: CASSYSIGGNTEAFF. DNA of the CDR3: TGTGCCAGCAGTTACTCGATAGGGGGGAACACTGAAGCTTTCTTT.

The chain employs TRBV20-1 and TRBJ2-7, with 9 bases that match TRBD1. The CDR3 runs to 14 residues. Trimming took 2 bases from V and 3 from J; bases not matched to a gene: 5. Germline CDR1 reads DFQATT; CDR2 reads SNEGSKA (reference sequence). The CDR3 nucleotides read TGCAGTGCTAGATTTTTGGACAGGGGCTACGAGCAGTACTTC. This gives the protein CSARFLDRGYEQYF.

J is TRBJ2-5 and V is TRBV7-6; D not certain. The end of the DNA fits TRBJ2-7 better, so the J call may be wrong. This CDR3 is built from 13 residues. Germline V gives CDR1 SGHVS, CDR2 FNYEAQ. The CDR3, as DNA: TGTGCCAGCAGCCCCCCAGGTCGTCACGAGCAGTACTTC. Translating gives CASSPPGRHEQYF.

This clonotype appeared a few times. The rearrangement joins TRBV7-6 to TRBJ2-7; TRBD1 or TRBD2 may be the D gene (5 bases each). V lost 1 base and J 3 bases, leaving 13 bases between the germline ends. CDR1 is SGHVS and CDR2 is FNYEAQ in the germline V gene. CDR3 size: 15 residues. CDR3 sequence reads: CASSLGPGGGYEQYF. CDR3 bases: TGTGCCAGCAGCTTAGGCCCAGGTGGGGGCTACGAGCAGTACTTC.

This rearrangement joins TRBV10-3 to TRBJ2-2; 7 nucleotides match TRBD1. This CDR3 comprises 16 residues. Looked up from germline, CDR1 is ENHRY and CDR2 is SYGVKD. V was pared by 0 bases and J by 0 bases, with 1 base of the junction left unmatched. CDR3 DNA: TGTGCCATCAGTGAGTCGGGACAGACGAACACCGGGGAGCTGTTTTTT. This sequence encodes CAISESGQTNTGELFF.

V gene TRBV2 combines with J gene TRBJ2-7; possibly TRBD2 for D (6 bases). The CDR3 is 16 amino acids. Germline V gene sequence: CDR1 SNHLY, CDR2 FYNNEI. The V and J ends lost 1 base and 3 bases respectively, with 16 bases between them. CDR3 DNA sequence: TGTGCCAGCAGTGAAGTGGCAGCGGGCGGAAACTACGAGCAGTACTTC. Residues: CASSEVAAGGNYEQYF.

The chain carries TRBV5-1 and TRBJ2-6; the D is unclear. The germline CDR1 and CDR2 sequences are SGHRS and YFSETQ. Between the trimmed V and J ends, which lost 8 bases and 1 base, there was a span of 10 bases. CDR3 size: 14 residues. CDR3 in DNA: TGCGCCAGAGCTAAGGCGTCTGGGGCCAACGTCCTGACTTTC. It yields the protein CARAKASGANVLTF.

Here the CDR3 reads CATSEGATEEQFF. Here the CDR3 DNA reads TGTGCCACCAGTGAAGGGGCCACAGAGGAGCAGTTCTTC. The J gene is TRBJ2-1, the V gene TRBV24-1; tentatively, D is TRBD1 (5 bases). The V end lost 4 bases, the J end lost 10 bases, and 13 bases lay between the germline ends. CDR1 and CDR2 from the germline V gene are KGHDR and SFDVKD. This CDR3 has 13 residues.

This clonotype has only a few counts. The chain uses TRBV12-5 and TRBJ2-1; tentatively, D is TRBD2 (7 bases). The CDR3 sequence is 15 residues long. Trimming shortened V by 5 bases and J by 4 bases, and 15 bases separated the two germline ends. The germline CDR1 and CDR2 sequences are LGHNT and FRNRAP. CDR3 coding DNA: TGTGCTAGTGGTCCCGGGGGGACATTTTACAATGAGCAGTTCTTC. Amino acid sequence: CASGPGGTFYNEQFF.

This clonotype turned up a few times. The genes are TRBV27 and TRBJ2-3; D is tentatively TRBD1 or TRBD2 (6 bases each). The germline CDR1 and CDR2 sequences are MNHEY and SMNVEV (reference sequence). CDR3 length: 15 residues. Trimming pared 4 bases from V and 0 bases from J, leaving 11 bases between. CDR3 sequence: CASSSQGLSTDTQYF. The CDR3 nucleotides are TGTGCCAGCAGTTCACAGGGACTGAGCACAGATACGCAGTATTTT.

This clonotype came up once. Here the CDR3 DNA reads TGTGCCAGCAGACAATTGACAGGGAATGGCAGTTATAGCAATCAGCCCCAGCATTTT. Translating gives CASRQLTGNGSYSNQPQHF. The chain carries TRBV27 and TRBJ1-5; 7 nucleotides agree with TRBD1. The V segment lost 6 bases and the J segment 0 bases; nucleotides outside the gene matches: 17. The germline gives CDR1 MNHEY, CDR2 SMNVEV (reference sequence). The CDR3 is 19 amino acids.

This chain links TRBV2 with TRBJ2-5; 7 nucleotides line up with TRBD1. The CDR3 loop spans 15 amino acids. The V gene end was trimmed by 6 bases and the J gene end by 0 bases; junction bases not matched to a gene: 7. Germline V gene lookup returns CDR1 SNHLY and CDR2 FYNNEI. The CDR3 sequence is CASRADREYQETQYF. The DNA of the CDR3 is TGTGCCAGCAGGGCCGACAGGGAGTACCAAGAGACCCAGTACTTC.

The chain couples TRBV10-3 to TRBJ1-5; D gene ambiguous. This CDR3 has 17 amino acids. Trimming pared 2 bases from V and 1 base from J, leaving 15 bases between. Germline lookup yields CDR1 ENHRY and CDR2 SYGVKD. Written as DNA, the CDR3 is TGTGCCATCAGTGAGCCTATGGGCGGGGAAAGCAATCAGCCCCAGCATTTT. It translates to CAISEPMGGESNQPQHF.

This chain uses TRBV6-2 or TRBV6-3 with TRBJ2-7, with D tentatively TRBD2 (5 bases). CDR3 length equals 15 residues. Germline loops: CDR1 MNHEY, CDR2 SVGEGT. The V end was cut by 6 bases, the J end by 0 bases, with 15 bases between. CDR3 sequence: CASSAGLVSSYEQYF. In DNA form, the CDR3 reads TGTGCCAGCAGCGCCGGACTGGTGAGCTCCTACGAGCAGTACTTC.

CDR3 sequence reads: CASTQATTYEQYF. CDR3 DNA: TGTGCCAGCACCCAAGCTACGACCTACGAGCAGTACTTC. The chain employs TRBV6-2 or TRBV6-3 and TRBJ2-7, with D hard to call. CDR1 is MNHEY, CDR2 SVGEGT, per germline. The V end was cut by 7 bases, the J end by 2 bases, with 12 bases between. CDR3 length equals 13 residues.

Details on this clonotype: A read error may produce the germline difference seen at one junction end. The rearrangement joins TRBV11-1 to TRBJ1-2; D unclear. CDR3 length: 15 residues. Germline values: CDR1 SGHAT, CDR2 FQDESV (reference sequence). CDR3 sequence reads: CASSLAAVNNYGYTF. CDR3 bases: TGTGCCAGCAGCCTAGCGGCGGTGAATAACTATGGCTACACCTTC.

V gene TRBV29-1 combines with J gene TRBJ1-2; D is undetermined. The germline V gene has CDR1 SQVTM and CDR2 ANQGSEA. CDR3 length equals 12 residues. V was shortened by 6 bases and J by 5 bases, with 13 bases between the two germline ends. CDR3: CSVPDDPYGYTF. The CDR3 DNA follows: TGCAGCGTGCCTGACGACCCTTATGGCTACACCTTC.

This chain joins TRBV10-2 and TRBJ2-6; 9 bases match TRBD1. Trimming took 5 bases from V and 4 from J; bases not matched to a gene: 6. This CDR3 has 16 amino acids. The germline CDR1 and CDR2 sequences are WSHSY and SAAADI. The CDR3 sequence is CASSSWTGDGANVLTF. CDR3 nucleotides: TGCGCCAGCAGTAGCTGGACAGGGGACGGGGCCAACGTCCTGACTTTC.

This clonotype has just a few counts. V usage is TRBV20-1 and J usage is TRBJ2-4, with D tentatively TRBD1 or TRBD2 (5 bases each). CDR3 length equals 15 residues. V gave up 0 bases and J gave up 13 bases, with 22 bases separating them. Per the germline V gene, CDR1 is DFQATT and CDR2 is SNEGSKA (reference sequence). In DNA, the CDR3 is TGCAGTGCTAGAGATGTACGGGCGGACACCGGGGAGCAGTACTTC. Translated: CSARDVRADTGEQYF.

V gene TRBV12-3 or TRBV12-4 combines with J gene TRBJ1-5, with 7 bases aligning to TRBD1. Germline trimming cut 6 bases from V and 9 bases from J; bases unmatched to any gene: 11. The CDR3 totals 14 residues. In nucleotides, the CDR3 is TGTGCCAGCAGACTAGGACAGGCGGGCTCGCCCCAGCATTTT. It codes for CASRLGQAGSPQHF.

The rearrangement joins TRBV20-1 to TRBJ1-1; possibly TRBD1 for D (5 bases). V was cut by 0 bases and J by 4 bases, with 9 bases left in between. The CDR3 sequence is 13 residues long. Germline CDR1 is DFQATT and CDR2 is SNEGSKA (reference sequence). The CDR3: CSARDPRVTEAFF. CDR3 in DNA: TGCAGTGCTAGAGATCCCAGGGTCACTGAAGCTTTCTTT.

The V and J genes are TRBV7-2 and TRBJ2-3; D ambiguous. V gave up 1 base and J gave up 4 bases, with 9 bases separating them. The CDR3 totals 14 residues. CDR1 is SGHTA, CDR2 FQGNSA, per germline. CDR3 coding DNA: TGTGCCAGCAGCTTAGGAGCTTCCGCAGATACGCAGTATTTT. Its translation is CASSLGASADTQYF.

The J gene is TRBJ2-7, the V gene TRBV7-2; weak D call: TRBD1 (6 bases). CDR3 length equals 14 residues. V dropped 3 bases and J dropped 1 base, with 10 bases sitting between them. Germline V gene sequence: CDR1 SGHTA, CDR2 FQGNSA. In nucleotides, the CDR3 is TGTGCCAGCAGCTTCGGGACACAATCCTACGAGCAGTACTTC. Its protein product is CASSFGTQSYEQYF.

This clonotype appeared a few times. The rearrangement links TRBV15 to TRBJ1-5; D perhaps matches TRBD1 (5 bases). CDR1 LNHNV and CDR2 YYDKDF come from the germline V gene (reference sequence). The V end was cut by 3 bases, the J end by 2 bases, with 17 bases between. The CDR3 extends over 17 amino acids. The CDR3 nucleotides are TGTGCCACCAGCAGGGATATCAGGGAATACGGCAATCAGCCCCAGCATTTT. Its translation: CATSRDIREYGNQPQHF.

The sample holds a few counts of this clonotype. This rearrangement joins TRBV6-2 or TRBV6-3 to TRBJ2-3; 14 positions agree with TRBD2. This CDR3 spans 20 amino acids. Germline loops: CDR1 MNHEY, CDR2 SVGEGT. With V trimmed by 4 bases and J by 2 bases, 14 bases remained unmatched. As DNA, the CDR3 is TGTGCCAGCAGTTTCCCCGGACTAGCGGGGGGAGTTTACCTCACAGATACGCAGTATTTT. Its protein is CASSFPGLAGGVYLTDTQYF.

The chain combines TRBV4-3 with TRBJ2-6; D is uncertain. V was shortened by 2 bases and J by 0 bases, with 11 bases between the two germline ends. CDR1 and CDR2 from the germline V gene are LGHNA and YSLEER. This CDR3 is built from 17 residues. The CDR3 loop reads CASSQQRRNSGANVLTF. CDR3 coding DNA: TGCGCCAGCAGCCAACAACGACGGAACTCTGGGGCCAACGTCCTGACTTTC.

CDR3 DNA: TGTGCCAGCAGTGAAGGCGTCGTGGAGGGCTACACCTTC. It codes for CASSEGVVEGYTF. The chain recombines TRBV2 with TRBJ1-2; unclear D gene. The V end was cut by 1 base, the J end by 8 bases, with 11 bases between. CDR3 length: 13 amino acids. Germline lookup yields CDR1 SNHLY and CDR2 FYNNEI.

The chain employs TRBV3-1 and TRBJ1-4; 7 nucleotides agree with TRBD1. Germline V gene sequence: CDR1 LGHDT, CDR2 YNNKEL (reference sequence). The CDR3 extends over 17 amino acids. V shed 5 bases, J shed 5 bases, and the junction held 14 bases outside the gene matches. The CDR3 protein is CASSTRDSRRQNEKLFF. DNA of the CDR3: TGTGCCAGCAGCACCCGGGACAGCAGACGTCAAAATGAAAAACTGTTTTTT.